This entry lists 32 T cell receptor beta chains sequenced from one sample in a study of blood T cell repertoires in COVID-19 (dated by TCRdb to between 2020 and 2021). Library prep was done by the immunoSEQ multiplex PCR assay. TCRdb took over this immuneACCESS table, retaining in-frame rearrangements with V and J assigned. Such tables are incomplete; in checked studies, under half of the missing clones stem from an unresolved V gene, and the remainder is unexplained. Present in this sample are about 360,000 clones, around 90% of which were seen just once. The ten largest clones capture 2% to 2.5% of the sample. The sequenced sample was PBMCs or T cells enriched from blood (not recorded which). The receptors derive from a woman aged 40-49 years with acute COVID-19.

CDR3 bases: TGTGCCAGCTCACCCCCGTCGGGCACAGATACGCAGTATTTT. It specifies CASSPPSGTDTQYF. The V call is TRBV18, the J call TRBJ2-3; D uncertain. V was clipped by 3 bases and J by 1 base, with 8 bases between them. CDR3 length: 14 amino acids. Germline V gene lookup returns CDR1 KGHSH and CDR2 LQKENI.

The chain joins TRBV4-2 to TRBJ1-6; tentatively, D is TRBD1 (5 bases). Germline CDR1 LGHNA, CDR2 YNFKEQ. Trimming left V 2 bases short and J 4 bases short, with 15 bases between. The CDR3 extends over 17 amino acids. The CDR3: CASSQIDRALYNSPLHF. CDR3 nucleotides: TGTGCCAGCAGCCAAATAGACAGAGCCCTTTATAATTCACCCCTCCACTTT.

The table lists this clone with a count of one. The rearrangement joins TRBV6-5 to TRBJ2-1; TRBD2 aligns across 7 bases. The CDR3 is made up of 15 amino acids. The junction had 4 bases not matched to a gene; V was cut back by 2 bases and J by 3 bases. In germline, CDR1 is MNHEY, CDR2 SVGAGI. CDR3 nucleotides: TGTGCCAGCAGTTACAGCGGGGCGATCTACAATGAGCAGTTCTTC. Translating it yields CASSYSGAIYNEQFF.

The rearrangement links TRBV4-1 to TRBJ2-7, with TRBD1 matching 8 bases. CDR1 and CDR2 (germline): MGHRA, YSYEKL. The CDR3 runs 14 residues. Germline trimming cut 5 bases from V and 1 base from J; bases unmatched to any gene: 4. CDR3 sequence: CASSWDRRSYEQYF. In DNA form, the CDR3 reads TGCGCCAGCAGCTGGGACAGGAGGTCCTACGAGCAGTACTTC.

This clone came up once. The chain recombines TRBV6-1 with TRBJ1-4, with 9 nucleotides matching TRBD1. Germline CDR1 MNHNS, CDR2 SASEGT. The CDR3 sequence is 15 residues long. With 3 bases clipped from V and 6 bases from J, the junction kept 5 bases outside the gene matches. The CDR3 sequence: CASSETGQGHEKLFF. CDR3 bases: TGTGCCAGCAGTGAGACGGGACAGGGTCATGAAAAACTGTTTTTT.

The chain carries TRBV19 and TRBJ1-5, with D unclear. In germline, CDR1 is LNHDA, CDR2 SQIVND (reference sequence). This CDR3 comprises 17 residues. Trimming shortened V by 9 bases and J by 3 bases, and 24 bases separated the two germline ends. Here the CDR3 DNA reads TGTGCCAGGCTCGGACGGACTCTAAAACCCAACAATCAGCCCCAGCATTTT. Residues: CARLGRTLKPNNQPQHF. Based on the CDR3 plus reference TRBV19 and TRBJ1-5, the full variable domain is DGGITQSPKYLFRKEGQNVTLSCEQNLNHDAMYWYRQDPGQGLRLIYYSQIVNDFQKGDIAEGYSVSREKKESFPLTVTSAQKNPTAFYLCARLGRTLKPNNQPQHFGDGTRLSIL.

This chain connects TRBV9 to TRBJ2-1; possible D gene TRBD1, 5 bases. From germline, CDR1 is SGDLS and CDR2 YYNGEE. Trimming left V 0 bases short and J 4 bases short, with 8 bases between. CDR3 length: 14 amino acids. The CDR3 reads CASSVEAGYNEQFF. Here the CDR3 DNA reads TGTGCCAGCAGCGTAGAGGCAGGGTACAATGAGCAGTTCTTC.

This chain links TRBV6-1 with TRBJ1-5; no clear D gene. V dropped 1 base and J dropped 4 bases, with 8 bases sitting between them. Germline CDR1 is MNHNS and CDR2 is SASEGT. The CDR3 sequence is 14 residues long. The CDR3 coding sequence is TGTGCCAGCAGTGAAGATCGTCTAAATCAGCCCCAGCATTTT. It specifies CASSEDRLNQPQHF.

The chain joins TRBV29-1 to TRBJ1-5; tentatively, D is TRBD1 (5 bases). Per the germline V gene, CDR1 is SQVTM and CDR2 is ANQGSEA. This CDR3 comprises 14 residues. V lost 4 bases, J lost 0 bases, and 10 bases lay in between. CDR3 bases: TGCAGCGTTGCAGGGAGGAATAGCAATCAGCCCCAGCATTTT. Amino acid sequence: CSVAGRNSNQPQHF.

J is TRBJ1-3 and V is TRBV15; TRBD1 matches 12 bases. The CDR3 contains 24 residues. V lost 0 bases and J lost 4; bases outside the gene matches: 25. Germline assignment: CDR1 LNHNV and CDR2 YYDKDF (reference sequence). CDR3 amino acids: CATSRDYGRGRDRGPVIGGNTIYF. The CDR3, as DNA: TGTGCCACCAGCAGAGATTACGGGCGAGGGAGGGACAGGGGGCCCGTAATCGGAGGAAACACCATATATTTT.

The CDR3 sequence is CASSEAGLDRRGLEGYTF. The CDR3 nucleotides are TGTGCCAGCAGTGAAGCCGGTTTAGATCGTCGGGGACTCGAGGGCTACACCTTC. V and J are TRBV6-1 and TRBJ1-2; D may be TRBD1 (5 bases). Trimming cost V 0 bases and J 8 bases, with 25 bases left between them. CDR3 length equals 18 residues. Germline CDR1 reads MNHNS; CDR2 reads SASEGT.

This chain uses TRBV7-6 with TRBJ2-2, with 9 nucleotides matching TRBD1. CDR1 SGHVS and CDR2 FNYEAQ come from the germline V gene. The CDR3 is 16 amino acids. V lost 4 bases to trimming and J lost 2 bases; unmatched junction nucleotides: 5. CDR3 in DNA: TGTGCCAGCAGCTCTTACAGGGGGCCCAACACCGGGGAGCTGTTTTTT. Amino acid sequence: CASSSYRGPNTGELFF.

V is TRBV11-2 and J is TRBJ2-3, with 12 bases identical to TRBD1. The CDR3 extends over 16 amino acids. From germline, CDR1 is SGHAT and CDR2 FQNNGV. The V gene end was trimmed by 4 bases and the J gene end by 6 bases; junction bases not matched to a gene: 8. Written as DNA, the CDR3 is TGTGCCAGCAGCTCCTACCGGGACAGGGGGCCCGATACGCAGTATTTT. This codes for CASSSYRDRGPDTQYF. The entire variable domain, with the rest obtained from reference TRBV11-2 and TRBJ2-3, is as follows: EAGVAQSPRYKIIEKRQSVAFWCNPISGHATLYWYQQILGQGPKLLIQFQNNGVVDDSQLPKDRFSAERLKGVDSTLKIQPAKLEDSAVYLCASSSYRDRGPDTQYFGPGTRLTVL.

J is TRBJ1-1 and V is TRBV4-1, with 7 nucleotides matching TRBD1. V shed 4 bases, J shed 8 bases, and the junction held 13 bases outside the gene matches. The CDR3 loop spans 15 amino acids. Germline V lookup: CDR1 MGHRA, CDR2 YSYEKL. The CDR3: CASSPLRQQGDEAFF. CDR3 nucleotides: TGCGCCAGCAGCCCCCTCCGGCAGCAGGGGGACGAAGCTTTCTTT.

V usage is TRBV20-1 and J usage is TRBJ1-5; 10 bases are a match to TRBD1. Losses at the gene ends were 3 bases for V and 2 bases for J; bases not matched to a gene: 13. The CDR3 totals 18 residues. Germline CDR1 is DFQATT and CDR2 is SNEGSKA (reference sequence). The DNA for the CDR3 is TGCAGTGCTAGTCCGGGACAGGGGTCACCACTTGGCAATCAGCCCCAGCATTTT. It yields the protein CSASPGQGSPLGNQPQHF.

The chain employs TRBV7-8 and TRBJ1-5; D possibly corresponds to TRBD1 (5 bases). The CDR3 runs to 16 residues. V lost 6 bases to trimming and J lost 0 bases, with 15 bases between them. Germline CDR1 is SGHVS and CDR2 is FQNEAQ. The CDR3 sequence: CASSQQVRHSNQPQHF. In nucleotides, the CDR3 is TGTGCCAGCAGTCAACAGGTCCGGCATAGCAATCAGCCCCAGCATTTT.

This chain's CDR3 is CASSKRTEANYGYTF. Written as DNA, the CDR3 is TGTGCCAGCAGCAAGCGGACAGAGGCCAACTATGGCTACACCTTC. The chain combines TRBV11-3 with TRBJ1-2; a possible D gene is TRBD1 (6 bases). V dropped 5 bases and J dropped 2 bases, with 15 bases sitting between them. Germline V CDR1 and CDR2: SGHNT, YENEEA. The CDR3 totals 15 residues. Full variable domain (missing parts from reference TRBV11-3 and TRBJ1-2): EAGVVQSPRYKIIEKKQPVAFWCNPISGHNTLYWYLQNLGQGPELLIRYENEEAVDDSQLPKDRFSAERLKGVDSTLKIQPAELGDSAVYLCASSKRTEANYGYTFGSGTRLTVV.

The genes are TRBV7-9 and TRBJ2-7, with a weak D call TRBD1 (6 bases). Germline CDR1 is SEHNR and CDR2 is FQNEAQ (reference sequence). The CDR3 sequence is 15 residues long. V dropped 2 bases and J dropped 2 bases, with 13 bases sitting between them. For the CDR3, the DNA is TGTGCCAGCAGCTTATTAGGACAGACGCCCTACGAGCAGTACTTC. The encoded protein is CASSLLGQTPYEQYF.

V and J are TRBV5-1 and TRBJ1-2; D remains unclear. The V gene's germline CDR1 is SGHRS and CDR2 YFSETQ. V lost 7 bases and J 0 bases, leaving 13 bases between the germline ends. The CDR3 runs 14 residues. The DNA of the CDR3 is TGCGCCAGCCGAGAGGACTCAGCTAACTATGGCTACACCTTC. This codes for CASREDSANYGYTF. Complete variable domain (other parts from reference TRBV5-1 and TRBJ1-2): KAGVTQTPRYLIKTRGQQVTLSCSPISGHRSVSWYQQTPGQGLQFLFEYFSETQRNKGNFPGRFSGRQFSNSRSEMNVSTLELGDSALYLCASREDSANYGYTFGSGTRLTVV.

The J gene is TRBJ1-6, the V gene TRBV6-6; D might be TRBD1 (6 bases). The CDR3 totals 14 residues. Trimming removed 5 bases at V and 8 bases at J, with 13 bases between. The germline CDR1 and CDR2 sequences are MNHNY and SVGAGI (reference sequence). The CDR3 reads CASSHRDTDSPLHF. The DNA for the CDR3 is TGTGCCAGCAGTCACCGGGACACAGATTCACCCCTCCACTTT.

The chain is built from TRBV3-1 (or the pseudogene TRBV3-2) and TRBJ1-4; perhaps TRBD1 as D (5 bases). Per germline, CDR1 LGHDT and CDR2 YNNKEL (reference sequence). There are 16 residues in the CDR3. V dropped 0 bases and J dropped 8 bases, with 16 bases sitting between them. The CDR3, as DNA: TGTGCCAGCAGCCAAGATTTGGGGGGAGTCAACGAAAAACTGTTTTTT. This gives the protein CASSQDLGGVNEKLFF.

J is TRBJ2-2 and V is TRBV9; 11 bases align to TRBD1. This CDR3 has 15 amino acids. After removal of 2 bases from V and 6 bases from J, the junction contained 3 bases not matched to a gene. CDR1 is SGDLS, CDR2 YYNGEE, per germline. CDR3 protein: CASSVGTGGPGELFF. The CDR3 nucleotides read TGTGCCAGCAGCGTGGGGACAGGGGGGCCCGGGGAGCTGTTTTTT.

This sequence joins TRBV3-1 (or the pseudogene TRBV3-2) and TRBJ2-3; D unresolved. There are 12 residues in the CDR3. The V gene lost 11 bases and the J gene lost 2 bases, with 11 bases spanning the gap. Per germline, CDR1 LGHDT and CDR2 YNNKEL (reference sequence). CDR3 sequence: CAAGPPTDTQYF. The CDR3 coding sequence is TGTGCCGCAGGCCCCCCCACAGATACGCAGTATTTT.

V gene TRBV5-8 combines with J gene TRBJ2-7, with TRBD2 matching over 11 bases. This CDR3 has 17 amino acids. Germline CDR1 is SGHTS and CDR2 is YDEGEE. The J segment lost 0 bases and the V segment lost 2 bases, leaving 7 bases of the junction unmatched. CDR3: CASSFGLAGGISYEQYF. Here the CDR3 DNA reads TGTGCCAGCAGCTTTGGGCTAGCGGGGGGAATCTCCTACGAGCAGTACTTC. Full variable domain (rest looked up from reference TRBV5-8 and TRBJ2-7): EAGVTQSPTHLIKTRGQQATLRCSPISGHTSVYWYQQALGLGLQFLLWYDEGEERNRGNFPPRFSGRQFPNYSSELNVNALELEDSALYLCASSFGLAGGISYEQYFGPGTRLTVT.

The V gene is TRBV6-5, the J gene TRBJ1-1; 7 bases match TRBD1. Germline trimming cut 6 bases from V and 3 bases from J; bases unmatched to any gene: 7. Germline V gives CDR1 MNHEY, CDR2 SVGAGI. This CDR3 has 14 amino acids. Written as DNA, the CDR3 is TGTGCCAGCAGCGAGACAGGGCTATACACTGAAGCTTTCTTT. Its protein is CASSETGLYTEAFF.

This chain links TRBV30 with TRBJ2-7; 7 positions match TRBD1. The germline gives CDR1 GTSNPN, CDR2 SVGIG (reference sequence). CDR3 length: 13 amino acids. The V and J ends lost 8 bases and 0 bases, in that order; junction bases with no gene match: 7. CDR3 coding DNA: TGTGCCAGCAGACAGGGCTACTCCTACGAGCAGTACTTC. It specifies CASRQGYSYEQYF.

The J gene is TRBJ2-7, the V gene TRBV5-6; TRBD1 matches 10 bases. After removal of 3 bases from V and 2 bases from J, the junction contained 5 bases not matched to a gene. This CDR3 is built from 15 residues. The V gene's germline CDR1 is SGHDT and CDR2 YYEEEE. CDR3 sequence: CASSSPGQGTYEQYF. In DNA form, the CDR3 reads TGTGCCAGCAGCTCACCGGGACAGGGGACCTACGAGCAGTACTTC. The full variable domain, with the rest looked up from reference TRBV5-6 and TRBJ2-7, is DAGVTQSPTHLIKTRGQQVTLRCSPKSGHDTVSWYQQALGQGPQFIFQYYEEEERQRGNFPDRFSGHQFPNYSSELNVNALLLGDSALYLCASSSPGQGTYEQYFGPGTRLTVT.

The V gene is TRBV4-2, the J gene TRBJ2-3; D might be TRBD1 (5 bases). Trimming took 0 bases from V and 4 from J, leaving 14 bases between them. Germline loops: CDR1 LGHNA, CDR2 YNFKEQ. The CDR3 is 16 residues long. CDR3 region: CASSQDPQGFADTQYF. CDR3 nucleotides: TGTGCCAGCAGCCAAGACCCGCAGGGTTTCGCAGATACGCAGTATTTT.

The chain couples TRBV4-1 to TRBJ2-1; D is unclear. This CDR3 spans 15 amino acids. Germline V gene lookup returns CDR1 MGHRA and CDR2 YSYEKL. Deletions cut 6 bases from V and 1 base from J, with 13 bases between. The CDR3 spells CASRTGPLSYNEQFF. The CDR3 bases are TGCGCCAGCAGGACGGGTCCGCTGTCCTACAATGAGCAGTTCTTC.

V usage is TRBV2 and J usage is TRBJ1-5; TRBD1 might be the D (6 bases). The CDR3 totals 14 residues. V was pared by 6 bases and J by 11 bases, with 20 bases between. Germline lookup yields CDR1 SNHLY and CDR2 FYNNEI. CDR3 DNA sequence: TGTGCCAGCAGCGGACAGCGTGGTGGTCTGACCCAGCATTTT. Translation: CASSGQRGGLTQHF.

The chain carries TRBV23-1 and TRBJ1-2, with 7 bases fitting TRBD1. TRBV23-1 is flagged as an ORF with uncertain function. There are 14 residues in the CDR3. J was trimmed by 6 bases and V by 4 bases; bases with no gene match: 8. The CDR3 loop is CASSLPGGEDGYTF. The CDR3 DNA sequence: TGCGCCAGCAGTCTTCCAGGGGGTGAGGATGGCTACACCTTC.

This chain joins TRBV24-1 and TRBJ1-5; the match to TRBD1 covers 7 bases. The CDR3 runs to 16 residues. V shed 4 bases and J 3 bases; nucleotides not matched to a gene: 8. Germline V lookup: CDR1 KGHDR, CDR2 SFDVKD. The CDR3 protein is CATSESQGTHNQPQHF. The CDR3 nucleotides are TGTGCCACCAGTGAGTCACAGGGGACCCACAATCAGCCCCAGCATTTT.